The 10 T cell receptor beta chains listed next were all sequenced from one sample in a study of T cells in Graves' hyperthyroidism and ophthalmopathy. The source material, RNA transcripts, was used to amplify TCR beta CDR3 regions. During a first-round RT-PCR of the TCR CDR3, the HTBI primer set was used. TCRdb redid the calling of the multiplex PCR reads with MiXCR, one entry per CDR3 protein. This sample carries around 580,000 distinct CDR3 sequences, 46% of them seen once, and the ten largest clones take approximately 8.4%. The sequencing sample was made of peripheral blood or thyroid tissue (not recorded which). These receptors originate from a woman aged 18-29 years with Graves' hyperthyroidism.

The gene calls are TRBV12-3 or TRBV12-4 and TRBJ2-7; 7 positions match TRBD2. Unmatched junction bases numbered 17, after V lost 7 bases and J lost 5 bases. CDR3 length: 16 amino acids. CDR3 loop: CASIISGVGDTHEQYF. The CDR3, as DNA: TGTGCCAGCATTATAAGCGGGGTAGGAGATACGCACGAGCAGTACTTC.

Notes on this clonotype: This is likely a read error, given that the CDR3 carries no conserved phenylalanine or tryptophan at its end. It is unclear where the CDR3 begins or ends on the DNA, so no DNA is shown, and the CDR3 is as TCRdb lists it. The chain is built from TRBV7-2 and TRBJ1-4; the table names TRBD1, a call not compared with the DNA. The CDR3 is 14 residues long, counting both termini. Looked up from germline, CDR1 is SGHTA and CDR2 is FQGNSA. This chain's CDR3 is CASSPLTGLEYSGY.

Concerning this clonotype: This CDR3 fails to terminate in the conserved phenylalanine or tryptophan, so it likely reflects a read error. The CDR3 here is CSATVLTGNTIYL. The CDR3 DNA follows: TGCAGCGCGACAGTTTTAACTGGAAACACCATATATCTT. The rearrangement links TRBV29-1 to TRBJ1-3; perhaps TRBD1 as D (5 bases). The CDR3 loop spans 13 amino acids. The germline gives CDR1 SQVTM, CDR2 ANQGSEA. The ends were cut back, 7 bases at V and 2 bases at J, with 12 bases in the middle.

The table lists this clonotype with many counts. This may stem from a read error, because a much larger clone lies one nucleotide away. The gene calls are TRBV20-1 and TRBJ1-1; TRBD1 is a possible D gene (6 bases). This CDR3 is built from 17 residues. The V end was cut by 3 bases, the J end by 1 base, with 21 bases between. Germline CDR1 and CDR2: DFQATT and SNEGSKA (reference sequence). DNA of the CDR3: TGCAGTGCTAGTGGCCGATCGGACGGGGGGCAGAACACTGAAGCTTTCTTT. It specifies CSASGRSDGGQNTEAFF.

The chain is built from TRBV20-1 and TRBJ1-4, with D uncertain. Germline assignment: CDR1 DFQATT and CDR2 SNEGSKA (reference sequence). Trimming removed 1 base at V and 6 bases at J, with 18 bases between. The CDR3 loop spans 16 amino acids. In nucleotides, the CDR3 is TGCAGTGCTAGAGGAGAGGCGGGCAGACTAGATGAAAAACTGTTTTTT. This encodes CSARGEAGRLDEKLFF.

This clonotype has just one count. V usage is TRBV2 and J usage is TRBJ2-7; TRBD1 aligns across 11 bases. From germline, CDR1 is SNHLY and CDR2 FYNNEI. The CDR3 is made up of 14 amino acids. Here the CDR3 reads CAGAVWDRGKEQYF. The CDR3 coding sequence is TGTGCAGGCGCGGTCTGGGACAGGGGGAAGGAGCAGTACTTC. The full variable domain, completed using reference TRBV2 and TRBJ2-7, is EPEVTQTPSHQVTQMGQEVILRCVPISNHLYFYWYRQILGQKVEFLVSFYNNEISEKSEIFDDQFSVERPDGSNFTLKIRSTKLEDSAMYFCAGAVWDRGKEQYFGPGTRLTVT.

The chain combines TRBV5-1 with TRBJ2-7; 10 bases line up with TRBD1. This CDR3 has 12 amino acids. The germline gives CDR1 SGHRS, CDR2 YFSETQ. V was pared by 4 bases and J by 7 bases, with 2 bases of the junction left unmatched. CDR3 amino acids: CASSQGQGEQYF. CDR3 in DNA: TGCGCCAGCAGCCAGGGACAGGGGGAGCAGTACTTC. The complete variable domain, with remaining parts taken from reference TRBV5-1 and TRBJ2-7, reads KAGVTQTPRYLIKTRGQQVTLSCSPISGHRSVSWYQQTPGQGLQFLFEYFSETQRNKGNFPGRFSGRQFSNSRSEMNVSTLELGDSALYLCASSQGQGEQYFGPGTRLTVT.

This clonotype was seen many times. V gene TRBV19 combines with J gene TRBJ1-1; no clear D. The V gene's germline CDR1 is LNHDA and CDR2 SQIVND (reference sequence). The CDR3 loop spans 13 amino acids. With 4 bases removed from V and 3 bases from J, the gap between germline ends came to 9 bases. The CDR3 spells CASSTRTDTEAFF. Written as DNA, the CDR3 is TGTGCCAGTAGTACCCGGACTGACACTGAAGCTTTCTTT.

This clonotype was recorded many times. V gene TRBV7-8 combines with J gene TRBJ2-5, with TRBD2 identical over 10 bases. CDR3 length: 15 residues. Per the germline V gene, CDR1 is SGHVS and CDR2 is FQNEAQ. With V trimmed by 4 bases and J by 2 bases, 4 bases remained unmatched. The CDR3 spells CASSSAGGQQETQYF. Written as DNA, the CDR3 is TGTGCCAGCAGCTCAGCGGGAGGGCAGCAAGAGACCCAGTACTTC.

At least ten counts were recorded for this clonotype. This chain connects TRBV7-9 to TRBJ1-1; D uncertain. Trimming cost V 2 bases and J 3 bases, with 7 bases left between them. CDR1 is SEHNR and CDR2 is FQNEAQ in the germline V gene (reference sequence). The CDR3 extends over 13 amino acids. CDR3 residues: CASSLQSHTEAFF. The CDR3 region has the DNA TGTGCCAGCAGCTTACAGTCCCACACTGAAGCTTTCTTT.